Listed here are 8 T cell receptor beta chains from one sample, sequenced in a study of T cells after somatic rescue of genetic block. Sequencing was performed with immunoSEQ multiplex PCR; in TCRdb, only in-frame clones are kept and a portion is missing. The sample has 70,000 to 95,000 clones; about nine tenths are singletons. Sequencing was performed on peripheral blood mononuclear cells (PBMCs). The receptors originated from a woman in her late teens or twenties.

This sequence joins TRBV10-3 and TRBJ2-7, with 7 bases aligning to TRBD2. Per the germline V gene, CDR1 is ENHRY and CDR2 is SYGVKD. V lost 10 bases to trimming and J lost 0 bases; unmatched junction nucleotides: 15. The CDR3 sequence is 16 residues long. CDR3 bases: TGTGCCACGGGGGAGGGTGGGCACCTCCTCTCCTACGAGCAGTACTTC. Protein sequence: CATGEGGHLLSYEQYF.

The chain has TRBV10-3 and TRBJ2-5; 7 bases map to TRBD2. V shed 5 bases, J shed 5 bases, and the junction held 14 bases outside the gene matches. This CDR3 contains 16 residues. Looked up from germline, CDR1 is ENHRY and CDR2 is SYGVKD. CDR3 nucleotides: TGTGCCATCAGTTCGGGACTACCCGCACCCGGGGAGACCCAGTACTTC. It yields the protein CAISSGLPAPGETQYF.

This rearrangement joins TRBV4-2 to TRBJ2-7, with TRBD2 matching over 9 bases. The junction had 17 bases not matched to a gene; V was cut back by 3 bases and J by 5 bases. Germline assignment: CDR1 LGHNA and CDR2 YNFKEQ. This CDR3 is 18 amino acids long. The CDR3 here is CASSHQSPQWSGRNEQYF. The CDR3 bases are TGTGCCAGCAGCCATCAATCCCCCCAGTGGAGCGGGAGGAACGAGCAGTACTTC.

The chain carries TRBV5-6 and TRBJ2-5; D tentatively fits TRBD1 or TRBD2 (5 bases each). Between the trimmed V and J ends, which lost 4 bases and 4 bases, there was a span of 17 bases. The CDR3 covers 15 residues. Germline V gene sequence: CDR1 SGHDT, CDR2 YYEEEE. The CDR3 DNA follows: TGTGCCAGCAGCCTTCGGGGCCCCGGTGGAGAGACCCAGTACTTC. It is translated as CASSLRGPGGETQYF.

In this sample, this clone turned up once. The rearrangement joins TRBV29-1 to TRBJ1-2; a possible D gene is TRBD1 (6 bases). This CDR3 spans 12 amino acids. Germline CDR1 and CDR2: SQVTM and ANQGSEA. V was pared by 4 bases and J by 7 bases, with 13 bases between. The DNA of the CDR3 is TGCAGCGTTGGACGGACAGCAACTGGCTACACCTTC. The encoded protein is CSVGRTATGYTF.

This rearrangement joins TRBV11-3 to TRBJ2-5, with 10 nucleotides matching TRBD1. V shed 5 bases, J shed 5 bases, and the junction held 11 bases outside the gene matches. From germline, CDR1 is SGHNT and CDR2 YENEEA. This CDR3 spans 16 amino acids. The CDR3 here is CASSPRQGAPHETQYF. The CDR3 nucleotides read TGTGCCAGCAGCCCACGACAGGGGGCGCCGCACGAGACCCAGTACTTC.

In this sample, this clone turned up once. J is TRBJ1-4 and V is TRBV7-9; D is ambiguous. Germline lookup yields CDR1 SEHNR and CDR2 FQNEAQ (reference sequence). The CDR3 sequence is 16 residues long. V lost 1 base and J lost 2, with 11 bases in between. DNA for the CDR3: TGTGCCAGCAGCTTAGGGCCTCTTGGGACTAATGAAAAACTGTTTTTT. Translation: CASSLGPLGTNEKLFF.

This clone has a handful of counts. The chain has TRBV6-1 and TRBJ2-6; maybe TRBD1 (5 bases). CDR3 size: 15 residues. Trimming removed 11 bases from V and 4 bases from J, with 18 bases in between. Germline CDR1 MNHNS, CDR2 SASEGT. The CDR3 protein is CASALGHGGANVLTF. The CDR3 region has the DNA TGTGCCTCCGCTTTAGGACACGGAGGGGCCAACGTCCTGACTTTC.